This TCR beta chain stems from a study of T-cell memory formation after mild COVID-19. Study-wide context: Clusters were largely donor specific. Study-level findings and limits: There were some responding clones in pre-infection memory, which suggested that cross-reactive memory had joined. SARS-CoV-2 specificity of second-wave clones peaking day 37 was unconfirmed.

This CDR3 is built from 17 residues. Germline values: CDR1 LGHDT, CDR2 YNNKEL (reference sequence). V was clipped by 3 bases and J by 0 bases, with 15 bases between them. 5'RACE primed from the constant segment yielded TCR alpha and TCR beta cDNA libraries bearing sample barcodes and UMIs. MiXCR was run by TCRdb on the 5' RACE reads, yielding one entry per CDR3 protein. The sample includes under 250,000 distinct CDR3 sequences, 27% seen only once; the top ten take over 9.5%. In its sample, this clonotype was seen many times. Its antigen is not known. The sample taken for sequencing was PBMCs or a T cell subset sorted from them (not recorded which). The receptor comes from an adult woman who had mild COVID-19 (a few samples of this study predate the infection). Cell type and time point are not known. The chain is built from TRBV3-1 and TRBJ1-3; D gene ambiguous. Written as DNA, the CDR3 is TGTGCCAGCAGCCACGATGCCACAGCAGCCTCTGGAAACACCATATATTTT. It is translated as CASSHDATAASGNTIYF.